A selection of T cell receptor beta chains follows, all from one sample in a study of blood T cell repertoires in COVID-19. Sequencing used immunoSEQ multiplex PCR; TCRdb keeps in-frame clones, though not all of them. The sample gives about 130,000 clones, around 89% of which show up once; around 2.1% is in the top ten. The sample was peripheral blood. Receptors originate from a man between 65 and 80 years old with active COVID-19. CDR3s include the opening cysteine and the closing phenylalanine or tryptophan. A D gene is named only where the DNA matches it firmly. Expanded clones are given a class, and other clones once, few, many or no size at all.

cdr3_aa,cdr3_nt,v_call,d_call,clone_size,j_call
CASSRPGTGITEAFF,TGTGCCAGCAGCCGTCCCGGGACAGGGATCACTGAAGCTTTCTTT,TRBV27,TRBD1,-,TRBJ1-1
CASSLPKAGGTDTQYF,TGCGCCAGCAGCTTACCAAAGGCGGGAGGCACAGATACGCAGTATTTT,TRBV5-1,TRBD2,-,TRBJ2-3
CATSDGGRGQVDEQYF,TGTGCCACCAGTGACGGGGGGCGGGGGCAGGTCGATGAGCAGTACTTC,TRBV24-1,-,-,TRBJ2-7
CASSLLAGEQFF,TGTGCCAGCAGTTTACTAGCGGGGGAGCAGTTCTTC,TRBV6-5,TRBD2,-,TRBJ2-1
CASSSHTFQETQYF,TGTGCCAGCAGTTCCCACACGTTCCAAGAGACCCAGTACTTC,TRBV6-5,-,-,TRBJ2-5
CASSLAGDNQPQHF,TGTGCCAGCAGCTTAGCCGGGGACAATCAGCCCCAGCATTTT,TRBV5-4,-,-,TRBJ1-5
CAGGSGKEADTQYF,TGTGCCGGGGGTAGCGGGAAGGAGGCAGATACGCAGTATTTT,TRBV2,TRBD2,-,TRBJ2-3
CASSLGTSYEQYF,TGTGCCAGCAGCCTAGGGACTTCCTACGAGCAGTACTTC,TRBV27,-,-,TRBJ2-7
CASSLDRVPEAFF,TGTGCCAGCAGCCTGGACAGGGTACCTGAAGCTTTCTTT,TRBV7-8,TRBD1,-,TRBJ1-1
CAWTLRRTLYNEQFF,TGTGCCTGGACCCTGAGGAGGACTCTATACAATGAGCAGTTCTTC,TRBV30,-,-,TRBJ2-1
CSVYLAGGPSGELFF,TGCAGCGTTTACCTAGCGGGAGGGCCCAGCGGGGAGCTGTTTTTT,TRBV29-1,TRBD2,once,TRBJ2-2
CASSLSGYEQYF,TGTGCCAGCAGCTTATCGGGGTACGAGCAGTACTTC,TRBV5-8,-,-,TRBJ2-7
CASSLGGREDTEAFF,TGTGCCAGCAGCCTGGGGGGCAGGGAGGACACTGAAGCTTTCTTT,TRBV5-4,-,-,TRBJ1-1
CASSLTGLYTDTQYF,TGTGCCAGCAGCTTGACAGGGCTCTACACAGATACGCAGTATTTT,TRBV7-2,TRBD1,-,TRBJ2-3
CASSQYYPQGGSTEAFF,TGTGCCAGCAGCCAATACTACCCACAGGGGGGGAGCACTGAAGCTTTCTTT,TRBV4-2,TRBD1,once,TRBJ1-1
CASSGEDYGYTF,TGCGCCAGCAGCGGGGAGGACTATGGCTACACCTTC,TRBV5-1,-,-,TRBJ1-2
CSAGLAGAYEQYF,TGCAGCGCTGGACTAGCGGGAGCCTACGAGCAGTACTTC,TRBV29-1,TRBD2,-,TRBJ2-7
CASSLAPQYNEQFF,TGTGCCAGCAGCTTAGCGCCGCAGTACAATGAGCAGTTCTTC,TRBV7-6,-,-,TRBJ2-1
CASSRGVDTQYF,TGTGCTAGCTCCAGGGGGGTCGATACGCAGTATTTT,TRBV12-5,-,-,TRBJ2-3
CATSRVGEAQYF,TGTGCCACCAGCAGAGTCGGGGAGGCGCAGTATTTT,TRBV15,-,-,TRBJ2-3
CASSQSRLAGGEQFF,TGTGCCAGCAGCCAATCAAGACTAGCGGGAGGTGAGCAGTTCTTC,TRBV16,TRBD2,-,TRBJ2-1
CASSFRRQPTNEKLFF,TGTGCCAGCAGCTTCCGCCGACAGCCAACTAATGAAAAACTGTTTTTT,TRBV5-7,-,-,TRBJ1-4
CASREGLNTEAFF,TGTGCCAGCAGGGAGGGCCTGAACACTGAAGCTTTCTTT,TRBV28,-,-,TRBJ1-1
CASPNGGREKLFF,TGTGCCAGCCCAAACGGGGGTCGAGAAAAACTGTTTTTT,TRBV21-1,-,-,TRBJ1-4
CASSGRDFDGTEAFF,TGTGCCAGCAGCGGCCGGGACTTCGACGGCACTGAAGCTTTCTTT,TRBV7-9,-,-,TRBJ1-1
CASRTRDRGRTGELFF,TGTGCCAGTAGGACCCGGGACAGGGGTCGCACCGGGGAGCTGTTTTTT,TRBV19,TRBD1,-,TRBJ2-2
CASSPGETEQFF,TGCGCCAGCAGCCCAGGGGAGACTGAGCAGTTCTTC,TRBV5-1,-,-,TRBJ2-1
CASSWLGLAESYEQYF,TGCGCCAGCAGCTGGTTAGGACTAGCGGAGTCCTACGAGCAGTACTTC,TRBV5-1,TRBD2,-,TRBJ2-7
CASSSLGTRIYEQFF,TGTGCCAGCAGTTCGTTGGGGACTAGGATCTATGAGCAGTTCTTC,TRBV7-9,TRBD2,few,TRBJ2-1
CASTSGSVPYEQYF,TGTGCCAGCACCAGTGGCAGCGTTCCCTACGAGCAGTACTTC,TRBV6-5,-,once,TRBJ2-7
CASRFRGNSNQPQHF,TGTGCCAGCAGGTTCAGGGGAAATAGCAATCAGCCCCAGCATTTT,TRBV3-1/TRBV3-2,-,-,TRBJ1-5
CASSIVAGDQTQYF,TGTGCCAGTAGTATAGTAGCAGGGGACCAGACCCAGTACTTC,TRBV19,-,-,TRBJ2-5
CASRPYRRAYQYF,TGTGCCAGCAGGCCCTACCGGAGGGCCTATCAGTATTTT,TRBV28,-,-,TRBJ2-3
CASSVVAGDEQYF,TGTGCCAGCAGCGTAGTGGCGGGAGACGAGCAGTACTTC,TRBV9,TRBD2,-,TRBJ2-7
CASSSRLAPLNEQFF,TGTGCCAGCAGTTCTCGACTAGCGCCGCTCAATGAGCAGTTCTTC,TRBV28,TRBD2,-,TRBJ2-1
CASSPGSSYNEQFF,TGCGCCAGCAGCCCGGGGAGCTCCTACAATGAGCAGTTCTTC,TRBV5-1,-,-,TRBJ2-1
CATSRGGTSYEQYF,TGTGCCACCAGCAGAGGGGGCACCTCCTACGAGCAGTACTTC,TRBV15,-,-,TRBJ2-7
CASSTTGFEAFF,TGTGCCAGCAGCACTACAGGTTTCGAAGCTTTCTTT,TRBV28,-,-,TRBJ1-1
CATSEPLAGGVDTQYF,TGTGCCACCAGTGAGCCACTAGCGGGAGGGGTGGATACGCAGTATTTT,TRBV24-1,TRBD2,-,TRBJ2-3
CASSRTSDYEQYF,TGTGCCAGCAGCCGGACTAGCGACTACGAGCAGTACTTC,TRBV7-8,TRBD2,-,TRBJ2-7
CATKGVGRTEAFF,TGTGCCACCAAAGGGGTTGGGAGGACTGAAGCTTTCTTT,TRBV27,-,-,TRBJ1-1
CASSPLHFGGTGANVLTF,TGCGCCAGCAGCCCGCTCCATTTTGGGGGGACTGGGGCCAACGTCCTGACTTTC,TRBV4-1,-,-,TRBJ2-6
CASSLEGGSAYNEQFF,TGTGCCAGCAGCTTGGAGGGCGGGAGTGCGTACAATGAGCAGTTCTTC,TRBV11-2,TRBD2,-,TRBJ2-1
CASSLGQGAAGELFF,TGTGCCAGCAGCTTGGGACAGGGGGCAGCCGGGGAGCTGTTTTTT,TRBV5-6,TRBD1,once,TRBJ2-2
CASSSGQGALTGELFF,TGTGCCAGCAGTTCCGGACAGGGGGCGTTAACCGGGGAGCTGTTTTTT,TRBV5-6,TRBD1,-,TRBJ2-2